This T cell receptor beta chain is drawn from a study of T-cell reconstitution after alpha-beta-depleted transplantation in children. The TCRbeta library was prepared with unique molecular identifiers. From the PCR reads, TCRdb called clonotypes with MiXCR, one entry per CDR3 protein. The table lists hundreds of thousands of distinct CDR3 sequences, 10% to 15% of them singletons. The CDR3 has 13 residues. Germline CDR1 reads SGHKS; CDR2 reads YYEKEE (reference sequence). V was cut by 0 bases and J by 5 bases, with 8 bases left in between. This clonotype turned up a few times. V is TRBV5-5 and J is TRBJ2-5; no definite D call. Specimen: PBMCs, mostly from graft donor cells, collected 360 days after TCRalphabeta/CD19-depleted stem cell transplant. The receptor comes from a male patient under 18 who had a stem cell transplant for acute myeloid leukemia, so the T cells may come from the graft donor. CDR3 DNA: TGTGCCAGCAGCTTGGCGTTTGTCGAGACCCAGTACTTC. It specifies CASSLAFVETQYF.